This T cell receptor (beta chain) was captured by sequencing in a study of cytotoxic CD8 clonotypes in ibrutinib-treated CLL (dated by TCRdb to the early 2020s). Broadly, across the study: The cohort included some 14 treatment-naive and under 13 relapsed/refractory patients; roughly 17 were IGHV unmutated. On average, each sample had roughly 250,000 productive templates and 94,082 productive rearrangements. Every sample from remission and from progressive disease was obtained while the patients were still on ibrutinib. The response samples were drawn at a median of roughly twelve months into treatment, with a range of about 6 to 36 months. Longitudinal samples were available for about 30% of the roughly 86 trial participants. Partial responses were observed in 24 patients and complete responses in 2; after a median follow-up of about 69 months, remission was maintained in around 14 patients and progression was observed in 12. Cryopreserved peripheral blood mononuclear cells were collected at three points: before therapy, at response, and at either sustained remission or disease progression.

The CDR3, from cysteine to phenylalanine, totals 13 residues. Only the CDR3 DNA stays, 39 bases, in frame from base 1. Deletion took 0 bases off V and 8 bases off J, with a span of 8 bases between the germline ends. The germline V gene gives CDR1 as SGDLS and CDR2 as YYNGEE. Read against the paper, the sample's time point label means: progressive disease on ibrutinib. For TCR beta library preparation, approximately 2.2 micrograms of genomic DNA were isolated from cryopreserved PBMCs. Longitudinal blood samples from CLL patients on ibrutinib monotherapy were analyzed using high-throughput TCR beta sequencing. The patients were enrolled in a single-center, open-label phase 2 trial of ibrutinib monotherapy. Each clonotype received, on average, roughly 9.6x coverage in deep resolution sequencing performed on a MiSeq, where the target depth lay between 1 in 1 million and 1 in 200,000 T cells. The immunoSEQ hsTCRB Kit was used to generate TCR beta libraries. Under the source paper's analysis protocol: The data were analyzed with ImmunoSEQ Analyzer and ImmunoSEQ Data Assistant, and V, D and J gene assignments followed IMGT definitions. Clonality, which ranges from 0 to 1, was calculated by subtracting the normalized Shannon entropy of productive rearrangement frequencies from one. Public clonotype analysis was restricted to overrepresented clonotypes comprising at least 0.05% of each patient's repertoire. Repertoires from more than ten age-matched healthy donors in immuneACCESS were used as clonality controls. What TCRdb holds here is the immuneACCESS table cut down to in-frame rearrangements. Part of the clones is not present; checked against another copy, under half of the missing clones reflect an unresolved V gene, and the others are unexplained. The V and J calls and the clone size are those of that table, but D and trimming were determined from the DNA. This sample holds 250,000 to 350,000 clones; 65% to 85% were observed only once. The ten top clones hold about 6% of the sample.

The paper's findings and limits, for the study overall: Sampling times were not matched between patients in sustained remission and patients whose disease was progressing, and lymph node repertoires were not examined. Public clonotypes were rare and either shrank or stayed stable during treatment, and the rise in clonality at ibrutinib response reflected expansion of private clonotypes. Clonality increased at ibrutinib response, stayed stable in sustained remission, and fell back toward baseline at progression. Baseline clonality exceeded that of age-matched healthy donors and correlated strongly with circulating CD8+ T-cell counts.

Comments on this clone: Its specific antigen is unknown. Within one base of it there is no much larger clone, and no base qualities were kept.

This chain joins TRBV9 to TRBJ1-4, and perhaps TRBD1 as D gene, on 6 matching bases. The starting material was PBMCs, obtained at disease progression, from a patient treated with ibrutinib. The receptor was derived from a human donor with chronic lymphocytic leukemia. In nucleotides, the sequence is TGTGCCAGCAGCGTAGAGGGGGGCGAAAAACTGTTTTTT. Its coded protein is CASSVEGGEKLFF. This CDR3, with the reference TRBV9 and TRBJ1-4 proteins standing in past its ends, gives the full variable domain DSGVTQTPKHLITATGQRVTLRCSPRSGDLSVYWYQQSLDQGLQFLIQYYNGEERAKGNILERFSAQQFPDLHSELNLSSLELGDSALYFCASSVEGGEKLFFGSGTQLSVL.